The 8 T cell receptor beta chains listed next were all sequenced from one sample in a study of blood T cell repertoires in COVID-19. The table came from immunoSEQ multiplex PCR; TCRdb's copy has only in-frame clones and leaves some out. The sample has under 150,000 clones; about nine tenths are singletons. The sample consisted of peripheral blood. These receptor sequences come from a human donor in a cohort sampled during active COVID-19.

The chain is built from TRBV4-2 and TRBJ2-7, with 9 bases that match TRBD1. Germline loops: CDR1 LGHNA, CDR2 YNFKEQ. CDR3 length: 14 residues. V dropped 2 bases and J dropped 6; count of bases not matched to a gene: 5. The CDR3 region has the DNA TGTGCCAGCAGCCAACCGGGACAGGGCCCCGAGCAGTACTTC. It is translated as CASSQPGQGPEQYF.

With regard to this clone: One end of the junction fails to match germline, which may point to a read error. The rearrangement uses TRBV7-7 and TRBJ2-3; TRBD2 matches at 8 bases. Per germline, CDR1 SSHAT and CDR2 FNYEAQ (reference sequence). This CDR3 is built from 15 residues. The DNA of the CDR3 is TGTGCTAGCAGCTTAGTAGCGGGGCTCACAGATACGCAGTATTTT. The encoded protein is CASSLVAGLTDTQYF.

The chain links TRBV30 to TRBJ1-1; 8 positions match TRBD1. Trimming at V came to 1 base and at J to 1 base, leaving 5 bases not matched to a gene. In germline, CDR1 is GTSNPN, CDR2 SVGIG (reference sequence). This CDR3 is 15 amino acids long. CDR3 nucleotide sequence: TGTGCCTGGAGTGGGATAGGGACAGGGAACACTGAAGCTTTCTTT. Its translation: CAWSGIGTGNTEAFF.

The chain has TRBV6-5 and TRBJ2-7; TRBD1 is a possible D gene (5 bases). Germline-derived CDR1 and CDR2 are MNHEY and SVGAGI. CDR3 length: 14 residues. Trimming pared 4 bases from V and 4 bases from J, leaving 14 bases between. The CDR3 protein is CASSFARATYEQYF. In DNA form, the CDR3 reads TGTGCCAGCAGTTTCGCCAGGGCTACATACGAGCAGTACTTC.

V usage is TRBV6-4 and J usage is TRBJ1-2, with TRBD1 as a possible D gene (6 bases). V was cut by 6 bases and J by 4 bases, with 21 bases left in between. The CDR3 consists of 16 residues. Looked up from germline, CDR1 is MRHNA and CDR2 is SNTAGT. The CDR3 spells CASSALPGVSIYGYTF. CDR3 coding DNA: TGTGCCAGCAGCGCCTTACCAGGGGTCTCCATCTATGGCTACACCTTC.

This clone appeared a single time. V and J are TRBV19 and TRBJ2-1; maybe TRBD1 (5 bases). Trimming shortened V by 5 bases and J by 9 bases, and 11 bases separated the two germline ends. This CDR3 has 12 residues. Germline lookup yields CDR1 LNHDA and CDR2 SQIVND (reference sequence). The CDR3 region is CASSQGRAEQFF. In DNA, the CDR3 is TGTGCCAGTAGTCAGGGTCGCGCTGAGCAGTTCTTC.

The chain uses TRBV7-2 and TRBJ1-1, with 7 bases identical to TRBD1. The J segment lost 3 bases and the V segment lost 3 bases, leaving 7 bases of the junction unmatched. The CDR3 is made up of 15 amino acids. Germline V gene data show CDR1 as SGHTA and CDR2 as FQGNSA. Written as DNA, the CDR3 is TGTGCCAGCAGCTTTAGTCGAAGGGGGCACACTGAAGCTTTCTTT. As protein: CASSFSRRGHTEAFF.

Only one count was recorded for this clone. The V and J genes are TRBV27 and TRBJ2-1; TRBD2 aligns across 11 bases. The CDR3 runs to 14 residues. Germline-derived CDR1 and CDR2 are MNHEY and SMNVEV (reference sequence). Trimming cost V 7 bases and J 4 bases; bases outside gene matches: 3. CDR3 DNA sequence: TGTGCCAGCACTAGACTAGCGGGGTACAATGAGCAGTTCTTC. This sequence encodes CASTRLAGYNEQFF.